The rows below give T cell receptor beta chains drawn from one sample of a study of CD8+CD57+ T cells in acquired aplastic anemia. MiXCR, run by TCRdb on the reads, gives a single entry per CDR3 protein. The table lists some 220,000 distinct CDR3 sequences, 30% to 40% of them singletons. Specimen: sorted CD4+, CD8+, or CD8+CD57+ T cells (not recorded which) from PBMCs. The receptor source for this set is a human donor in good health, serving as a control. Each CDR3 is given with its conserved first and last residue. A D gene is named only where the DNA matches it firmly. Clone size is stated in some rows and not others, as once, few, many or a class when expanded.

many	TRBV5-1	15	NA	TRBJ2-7	TGCGCCAGCAGCTTTGTATTTAGGGGAACGTACGAGCAGTACTTC	CASSFVFRGTYEQYF
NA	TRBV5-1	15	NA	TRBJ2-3	TGCGCCAGCAGCTTGGTAGGGCCCCTCCCAGATACGCAGTATTTT	CASSLVGPLPDTQYF
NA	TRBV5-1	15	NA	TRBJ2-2	TGCGCCAGCAGCTTGAAACCCGCGAACACCGGGGAGCTGTTTTTT	CASSLKPANTGELFF
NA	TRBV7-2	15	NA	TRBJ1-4	TGTGCCAGCAGTTCCCAGGGGCGGAATCGGGAAAAACTGTTTTTT	CASSSQGRNREKLFF
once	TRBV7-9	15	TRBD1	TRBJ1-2	TGTGCCAGCAGCCCTCCCGGGACAGGGGCGGCGGGCTACACCTTC	CASSPPGTGAAGYTF
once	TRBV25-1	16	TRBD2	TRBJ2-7	TGTGCCAGCAGTGAACTCGGGACTAGCGGGAGACTCGAGCAGTACTTC	CASSELGTSGRLEQYF
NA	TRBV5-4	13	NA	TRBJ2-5	TGTGCCACTGCGGGGGCCCACCTGGAAACCCAGTACTTC	CATAGAHLETQYF
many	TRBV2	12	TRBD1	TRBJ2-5	TGTGCCAGCCGGGACAGGGCGGAGACCCAGTACTTC	CASRDRAETQYF
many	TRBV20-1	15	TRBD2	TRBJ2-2	TGCAGTGCTAATCCGGGGGGGACGAACACCGGGGAGCTGTTTTTT	CSANPGGTNTGELFF
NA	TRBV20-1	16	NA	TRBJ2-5	TGCAGTGCTAGAGATCCCGCTAGTAGTGTCGTCGAGACCCAGTACTTC	CSARDPASSVVETQYF
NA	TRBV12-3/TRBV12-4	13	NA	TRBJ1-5	TGTGCCAGCAGTATCCAGGTAAATCAGCCCCAGCATTTT	CASSIQVNQPQHF
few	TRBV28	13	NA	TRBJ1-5	TGTGCCAGTCGAGGGACCTCAAATCAGCCCCAGCATTTT	CASRGTSNQPQHF
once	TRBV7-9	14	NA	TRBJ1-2	TGTGCCAGCAGCTTAGCAGCAGGGGACCATGGCTACACCTTC	CASSLAAGDHGYTF
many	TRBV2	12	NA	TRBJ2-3	TGTGCCAGCAGTGTCGGGGGAGATACGCAGTATTTT	CASSVGGDTQYF
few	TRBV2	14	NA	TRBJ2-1	TGTGCCAGCAGTGCATTGACCAAGGACTATGAGCAGTTCTTC	CASSALTKDYEQFF